The clone carrying this T cell receptor (beta chain) is deemed medium-sized. The entry originates in a study of HIV-infected patients and healthy controls. cDNA was made from 500 ng RNA using alpha and beta constant primers. Separate chain-specific third strand synthesis with multiplexing indices produced the alpha and beta libraries. A single record per CDR3 protein comes from TCRdb applying MiXCR to the 5' RACE reads. Here the sample spans around 4,000 distinct CDR3 sequences, less than 8.5% being singletons. Antiretroviral therapy had run roughly three months, about 14 weeks, before follow-up blood collection. The repertoire came from unfractionated whole blood and reflected all unsorted peripheral T cells. The CDR3 has 13 amino acids.

The chain recombines TRBV21-1 with TRBJ1-1; the D segment call TRBD1 is taken from the table without a DNA check. TRBV21-1 is an annotated pseudogene. This receptor was obtained from an adult with HIV infection. The input for sequencing was blood, taken during antiretroviral therapy. The CDR3 is CASKSGQNTEAFF. CDR3 DNA: TGTGCCAGCAAGTCGGGACAAAACACTGAAGCTTTCTTT.